The rows below give T cell receptor beta chains drawn from one sample of a study of blood T cell repertoires in COVID-19. Profiling relied on immunoSEQ multiplex PCR, and the TCRdb table lists in-frame clones only, not all of them. Seen here are more than 95,000 clones, 90% observed once, and the top ten hold 1.5% to 2%. The sequenced sample consisted of peripheral blood. All receptors derive from a man between 60 and 70 years old with acute or convalescent COVID-19. Both conserved end residues are part of each CDR3. The order of the fields is V gene, J gene, clone size, D gene, CDR3 protein, CDR3 DNA. D genes are given only for firm matches. Expanded clones get a size class; other rows say once, few or many, or leave the size out.

TRBV2,TRBJ1-2,-,TRBD1,CASSERTGGAFYGYTF,TGTGCCAGCAGTGAAAGAACAGGGGGCGCTTTCTATGGCTACACCTTC
TRBV5-1,TRBJ1-5,few,-,CASSFGPVQRDDQPQHF,TGCGCCAGCAGCTTTGGACCGGTCCAGCGGGATGATCAGCCCCAGCATTTT
TRBV6-5,TRBJ1-2,-,TRBD1,CASTSGQGLYGYTF,TGTGCCAGCACTTCGGGACAGGGGCTCTATGGCTACACCTTC
TRBV6-5,TRBJ2-2,-,TRBD1,CASSIRTGDTGELFF,TGTGCCAGCAGTATCCGGACAGGGGATACCGGGGAGCTGTTTTTT
TRBV11-2,TRBJ2-1,-,-,CASSLGLDNEQFF,TGTGCCAGCAGCTTAGGGTTAGACAATGAGCAGTTCTTC
TRBV5-4,TRBJ2-5,-,TRBD1,CASSFGQELQETQYF,TGTGCCAGCAGCTTCGGACAGGAGCTCCAAGAGACCCAGTACTTC
TRBV7-2,TRBJ1-2,-,-,CASSYYRDSNYGYTF,TGTGCCAGCAGCTATTACAGGGATTCTAACTATGGCTACACCTTC
TRBV6-5,TRBJ1-1,-,-,CASSYRGGGAFF,TGTGCCAGCAGTTACAGGGGCGGGGGGGCTTTCTTT
TRBV19,TRBJ1-1,few,-,CASSTRGLPEAFF,TGTGCCAGTAGTACGCGGGGTCTCCCTGAAGCTTTCTTT
TRBV6-5,TRBJ1-1,-,TRBD1,CASCDRGPLMSFF,TGTGCCAGCTGCGACAGGGGACCTTTGATGTCTTTCTTT
TRBV28,TRBJ1-1,-,-,CASSLLGGTEAFF,TGTGCCAGCAGTTTATTGGGAGGAACTGAAGCTTTCTTT
TRBV6-5,TRBJ1-3,-,-,CASSRDIGNTIYF,TGTGCCAGCAGTCGGGACATTGGAAACACCATATATTTT
TRBV7-2,TRBJ1-1,-,-,CASRPQVNTEAFF,TGTGCCAGCAGACCTCAGGTAAACACTGAAGCTTTCTTT
TRBV2,TRBJ1-1,-,-,CASSGGWMNTEAFF,TGTGCCAGCAGCGGCGGATGGATGAACACTGAAGCTTTCTTT
TRBV25-1,TRBJ1-1,-,-,CASSEYLEGTEAFF,TGTGCCAGCAGCGAATATCTGGAGGGCACTGAAGCTTTCTTT
TRBV19,TRBJ1-1,-,-,CASSPRTANTEAFF,TGTGCCAGTAGTCCACGGACAGCGAACACTGAAGCTTTCTTT
TRBV7-2,TRBJ2-7,-,TRBD1,CASSFQQGPYEQYF,TGTGCCAGCAGCTTTCAACAGGGGCCCTACGAGCAGTACTTC
TRBV7-9,TRBJ1-1,-,-,CASSAAGPRRGNTEAFF,TGTGCCAGCAGCGCGGCGGGACCCCGAAGGGGGAACACTGAAGCTTTCTTT
TRBV30,TRBJ1-3,-,-,CAWRRGTSGNTIYF,TGTGCCTGGAGAAGAGGCACCTCTGGAAACACCATATATTTT
TRBV18,TRBJ1-3,-,-,CASSPPRTASGNTIYF,TGTGCCAGCTCACCACCAAGGACAGCCTCTGGAAACACCATATATTTT
TRBV3-1/TRBV3-2,TRBJ1-1,-,TRBD1,CASSTWDRGHTEAFF,TGTGCCAGCAGCACGTGGGACAGGGGGCACACTGAAGCTTTCTTT
TRBV6-5,TRBJ1-1,-,-,CASSYDGLNTEAFF,TGTGCCAGCAGTTACGACGGGTTGAACACTGAAGCTTTCTTT
TRBV12-3/TRBV12-4,TRBJ1-2,-,-,CASRPDSNYGYTF,TGTGCCAGCAGACCGGACAGTAACTATGGCTACACCTTC
TRBV2,TRBJ2-1,-,TRBD1,CASSQDRSSYNEQFF,TGTGCCAGCAGCCAGGACAGGAGCTCCTACAATGAGCAGTTCTTC
TRBV6-1,TRBJ1-4,once,TRBD1,CASSEMGTGVEKLFF,TGTGCCAGCAGTGAAATGGGGACAGGAGTTGAAAAACTGTTTTTT
TRBV19,TRBJ1-3,-,TRBD1,CASSSRQGSGNTIYF,TGTGCCAGTAGTTCCCGACAGGGGTCTGGAAACACCATATATTTT
TRBV19,TRBJ1-6,-,TRBD1,CASSPDRVSPLHF,TGTGCCAGTAGTCCCGACAGGGTTTCACCCCTCCACTTT
TRBV7-8,TRBJ1-1,-,-,CASSWRGWTEAFF,TGTGCCAGCAGCTGGAGGGGTTGGACTGAAGCTTTCTTT
TRBV25-1,TRBJ1-1,-,-,CASSAESLMNTEAFF,TGTGCCAGCAGTGCAGAATCCCTGATGAACACTGAAGCTTTCTTT
TRBV18,TRBJ1-1,-,-,CASSPVPRSNTEAFF,TGTGCCAGCTCACCAGTACCGAGGTCGAACACTGAAGCTTTCTTT
TRBV5-5,TRBJ2-3,-,TRBD2,CASSARTSGARTDTQYF,TGTGCCAGCAGCGCCCGGACTAGCGGGGCGCGCACAGATACGCAGTATTTT